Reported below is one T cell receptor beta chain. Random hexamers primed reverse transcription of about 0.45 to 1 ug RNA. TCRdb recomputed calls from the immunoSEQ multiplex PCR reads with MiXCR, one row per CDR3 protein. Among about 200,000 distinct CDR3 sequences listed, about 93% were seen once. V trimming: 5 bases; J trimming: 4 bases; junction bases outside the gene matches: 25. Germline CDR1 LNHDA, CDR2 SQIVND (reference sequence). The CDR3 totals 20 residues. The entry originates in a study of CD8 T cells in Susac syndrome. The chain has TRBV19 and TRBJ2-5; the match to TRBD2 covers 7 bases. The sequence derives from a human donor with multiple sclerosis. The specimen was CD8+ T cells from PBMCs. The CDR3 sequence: CASSLGILAAREGWGETQYF. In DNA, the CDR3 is TGTGCCAGTAGTTTAGGTATCCTAGCGGCAAGAGAAGGATGGGGAGAGACCCAGTACTTC.